The present entry profiles one T cell receptor (beta chain) with its context. Antigen unknown. This CDR3 contains 13 residues. V lost 6 bases, J lost 4 bases, and 4 bases stayed unmatched. Per the germline V gene, CDR1 is MGHDK and CDR2 is SYGVNS. Here immunoSEQ multiplex PCR was the method, and the copy in TCRdb shows in-frame clones only, minus some. The data contain tens of thousands of clones, 86% of them seen just once; the ten biggest clones take up approximately 9%. This sample is drawn from a study of T cell responses to AZD1222 COVID-19 vaccine. Study-level background: Pooled in the analysis were second doses at about 4 or about 12 weeks.

General observations from the study: Scientists sampled the repertoires only once the peak T cell response had passed. The CD4 TCRs associated with vaccination extended across spike and predominated at 160-218 and 743-854.

The specimen comprised peripheral blood, sampled on day 0 of AZD1222 vaccination. The clonotype comes from an adult in good health. The V call is TRBV25-1, the J call TRBJ1-2; TRBD1 agrees at 8 bases. CDR3 loop: CASRATGVYGYTF. As DNA, the CDR3 is TGTGCCAGCAGGGCGACAGGGGTCTATGGCTACACCTTC.